This T cell receptor (beta chain) was recovered during a study of breast tumors, draining lymph nodes, adjacent tissues. General study points: Tumors had less TCR diversity than lymph nodes, more than nontumor tissue. Luminal-like breast cancer showed significantly higher tumor–nontumor repertoire similarity than basal-like. Data fit most tumor T cells coming from lymph node, expanding in tumor. That most tumor T cells come from lymph nodes remained unproven.

Trimming pared 6 bases from V and 3 bases from J, leaving 21 bases between. The V gene's germline CDR1 is LNHDA and CDR2 SQIVND (reference sequence). This CDR3 spans 16 amino acids. One entry per CDR3 protein results from TCRdb running MiXCR on the multiplex PCR reads. Among under 350,000 distinct CDR3 sequences listed, around 30% were seen once. Regarding this clonotype: Its matching antigen is unknown.

Breast cancer patients provided tissue from their axillary draining lymph nodes. This chain uses TRBV19 with TRBJ2-7; possible D gene TRBD2, 5 bases. Specimen: axillary lymph node tissue. The sequence came from a female donor with breast cancer. Some clones in this sample may be carry-over from other donors' samples. CDR3 amino acids: CASRDRGNSDYYEQYF. The CDR3 nucleotides read TGTGCCAGTAGAGATCGAGGGAATAGCGACTACTACGAGCAGTACTTC. Complete variable domain (other parts from reference TRBV19 and TRBJ2-7): DGGITQSPKYLFRKEGQNVTLSCEQNLNHDAMYWYRQDPGQGLRLIYYSQIVNDFQKGDIAEGYSVSREKKESFPLTVTSAQKNPTAFYLCASRDRGNSDYYEQYFGPGTRLTVT.